Listed below are T cell receptor beta chains from one sample, sequenced in a study of CD8 T cells in Susac syndrome. TCRdb itself ran the immunoSEQ multiplex PCR reads through MiXCR, one entry per CDR3 protein. The table lists approximately 130,000 distinct CDR3 sequences, about 93% of them singletons. The sample taken for sequencing was CD4+ T cells from PBMCs. Receptors originate from a human donor in good health. Both conserved end residues are part of each CDR3. A D gene is named only where the DNA matches it firmly. Size tells how often a clone was seen (once, few, many) or the class of an expanded clone, and some rows leave it out.

CDR3 DNA | CDR3 protein | V gene | D gene | clone size | J gene
TGTGCTAGTGGTTTGGTACGCAGGACCAGCTCTGGAAACACCATATATTTT | CASGLVRRTSSGNTIYF | TRBV12-5 | NA | NA | TRBJ1-3
TGCAGCGTTGCGGACAGACTCAACACCGGGGAGCTGTTTTTT | CSVADRLNTGELFF | TRBV29-1 | NA | NA | TRBJ2-2
TGCGCCAGCAGCCAAGAGGTTCAGACTAGCGGGTCGTCTGAGCAGTTCTTC | CASSQEVQTSGSSEQFF | TRBV4-3 | TRBD2 | NA | TRBJ2-1
TGTGCCAGCAGCTCCATAGGGGGAGGAGCTTTGGAGACCCAGTACTTC | CASSSIGGGALETQYF | TRBV7-6 | NA | NA | TRBJ2-5
TGTGCCAGCAGTTTTCGGGACAGGGGAGGGAACACTGAAGCTTTCTTT | CASSFRDRGGNTEAFF | TRBV12-3/TRBV12-4 | TRBD1 | NA | TRBJ1-1
TGTGCCAGCAGATCCCTGGACAGGGGGCATCCTGAAGCTTTCTTT | CASRSLDRGHPEAFF | TRBV11-2 | TRBD1 | NA | TRBJ1-1
TGCACCAGCAGCCCCGTAGCGGGAGTTTTCGTTCTCCCCAGAACAGATACGCAGTATTTT | CTSSPVAGVFVLPRTDTQYF | TRBV1 | NA | NA | TRBJ2-3
TGTGCCAGCAGCCAAGCGGGAGGGCTGAATACGCAGTATTTT | CASSQAGGLNTQYF | TRBV3-1 | TRBD2 | NA | TRBJ2-3
TGTGCCAGTAGTATCTCGCGCGGGAGGCCCAATGAGCAGTTCTTC | CASSISRGRPNEQFF | TRBV19 | TRBD2 | once | TRBJ2-1
TGCGCCAGCAGCTTTGGTGATAGCAATCAGCCCCAGCATTTT | CASSFGDSNQPQHF | TRBV5-1 | NA | NA | TRBJ1-5
TGTGCCAGCAGTCCACGTCGCCCTAAGTCCACCATATATTTT | CASSPRRPKSTIYF | TRBV6-5 | NA | NA | TRBJ1-3
TGCAGCGCTAAGGACCGGGGGAAGGAGGCCGGGGAGCTGTTTTTT | CSAKDRGKEAGELFF | TRBV29-1 | NA | NA | TRBJ2-2
TGTGCCAGCAGCTTAGACAGCTCCTATGGCTACACCTTC | CASSLDSSYGYTF | TRBV7-9 | NA | few | TRBJ1-2
TGTGCCAGCAGTTTGACAGGCCATAATGGCTACACCTTC | CASSLTGHNGYTF | TRBV12-3/TRBV12-4 | NA | once | TRBJ1-2
TGCAGTGCTAACCTCCGGGACCTAGCCTACGAGCAGTACTTC | CSANLRDLAYEQYF | TRBV20-1 | NA | once | TRBJ2-7
TGCGCCAGCAGCCAAGAAGGGACTAGAGGGGGGGGTGAGCAGTTCTTC | CASSQEGTRGGGEQFF | TRBV4-1 | TRBD2 | NA | TRBJ2-1
TGTGCCAGCAGTTCGGACGGCGGGGGCAATAGCTACACCTTC | CASSSDGGGNSYTF | TRBV28 | NA | NA | TRBJ1-2
TGTGCCAGCCCTAACACCCGGGACAGGGATATGAGCACTGAAGCTTTCTTT | CASPNTRDRDMSTEAFF | TRBV27 | TRBD1 | NA | TRBJ1-1
TGCAGTGCTAGGGGTAGCGGGGTCGGCGAGCAGTACTTC | CSARGSGVGEQYF | TRBV20-1 | TRBD2 | NA | TRBJ2-7
TGTGCCAGCAGCTTAAGGAGGGGAACTGAAGCTTTCTTT | CASSLRRGTEAFF | TRBV11-1 | NA | NA | TRBJ1-1
TGCAGTGCTAGAGAGGACAGGGGGCGCATCTATGGCTACACCTTC | CSAREDRGRIYGYTF | TRBV20-1 | TRBD1 | NA | TRBJ1-2
TGTGCCAGCGGGATTGGGCAGGGGGTATCCTACGAGCAGTACTTC | CASGIGQGVSYEQYF | TRBV21-1 | NA | NA | TRBJ2-7
TGTGCCAGCAGTCACGTAGCGGGAGGGGACACGCAGTATTTT | CASSHVAGGDTQYF | TRBV6-5 | TRBD2 | NA | TRBJ2-3
TGTGCCAGCAGTTCGGGACAGTCCTACGAGCAGTACTTC | CASSSGQSYEQYF | TRBV6-2/TRBV6-3 | TRBD1 | few | TRBJ2-7
TGTGCCAGCAGCCCCGTTAGGCTAGCGGGAGTCAGGCAGTACTTC | CASSPVRLAGVRQYF | TRBV7-9 | TRBD2 | NA | TRBJ2-7
TGTGCCAGCAGCCTTCAAACAGGGAGGGAAAACATTCAGTACTTC | CASSLQTGRENIQYF | TRBV3-1 | NA | NA | TRBJ2-4
TGTGCCAGCTCGACGGGAGCTAACATTCAGTACTTC | CASSTGANIQYF | TRBV18 | NA | NA | TRBJ2-4
TGTGCCAGCAGCTTAAGATTGCCGGGGGGCTCACAGACCCAGTACTTC | CASSLRLPGGSQTQYF | TRBV11-2 | NA | NA | TRBJ2-5
TGCGCCAGCAGCTTAGCGACGGAGACAGATACGCAGTATTTT | CASSLATETDTQYF | TRBV5-1 | NA | NA | TRBJ2-3
TGCGCCAGCAGCGTGGGACAGGGGAACACTGAAGCTTTCTTT | CASSVGQGNTEAFF | TRBV5-1 | TRBD1 | NA | TRBJ1-1
TGTGCCAGCAGCGAGAACAGGGGTATCACTGAAGCTTTCTTT | CASSENRGITEAFF | TRBV11-2 | TRBD1 | NA | TRBJ1-1
TGCGCCAGCAGCCAAGATTTAAGGGGAGCTTCCCCGATAGCTTTCTTT | CASSQDLRGASPIAFF | TRBV4-3 | NA | NA | TRBJ1-1
TGTGCTAGTGGTTTAAATGCTGAAGCTTTCTTT | CASGLNAEAFF | TRBV12-5 | NA | NA | TRBJ1-1
TGTGCCACCCGTAGGCTAGCGGCACCCCCCTACGAGCAGTACTTC | CATRRLAAPPYEQYF | TRBV19 | TRBD2 | NA | TRBJ2-7
TGTGCCAGCAGTTACTCGATGTCGTATGGCTACACCTTC | CASSYSMSYGYTF | TRBV6-6 | NA | NA | TRBJ1-2
TGCAGTGCACGGAGGACTAGCGGGCTGAGTATCGGTACGCAGTATTTT | CSARRTSGLSIGTQYF | TRBV20-1 | TRBD2 | NA | TRBJ2-3
TGTGCCATCAGTGGAAAGGGGGGCGAAGAAGCTTTCTTT | CAISGKGGEEAFF | TRBV10-3 | NA | NA | TRBJ1-1
TGTGCCAGCAGTTACTCGCTGGAGACCCAGTACTTC | CASSYSLETQYF | TRBV6-6 | NA | NA | TRBJ2-5
TGTGCCAGCAAAATTTTGACTGAAGCTTTCTTT | CASKILTEAFF | TRBV2 | NA | once | TRBJ1-1
TGTGCCAGCAGCGTAGGACCTTTGGCGGAGACCCAGTACTTC | CASSVGPLAETQYF | TRBV9 | NA | NA | TRBJ2-5
TGTGCCAGCAGCTCCCTATCCGGGACTAGCGTCTCCTACGAGCAGTACTTC | CASSSLSGTSVSYEQYF | TRBV5-6 | TRBD2 | once | TRBJ2-7
TGTGCCAGCAGTTACGAGTGGGGCGCAGCCAAAAACATTCAGTACTTC | CASSYEWGAAKNIQYF | TRBV6-5 | NA | NA | TRBJ2-4
TGTGCCAGCAGCTTTGACGGACTAGCGGGATGGTCGAATGAGCAGTTCTTC | CASSFDGLAGWSNEQFF | TRBV7-3 | TRBD2 | NA | TRBJ2-1
TGTGCCACCGAACAGTCCCCGCAGCCCCAGCATTTT | CATEQSPQPQHF | TRBV6-4 | NA | NA | TRBJ1-5
TGTGCCAGCAGCTTCGGACCCGGGACAGGGTTATACGAGCAGTACTTC | CASSFGPGTGLYEQYF | TRBV7-2 | TRBD1 | NA | TRBJ2-7
TGTGCTAGTGAGGGACCCCAGGGGAATGAGCAGTTCTTC | CASEGPQGNEQFF | TRBV12-5 | NA | NA | TRBJ2-1
TGTGCCAGCAGCTTGGTGCCGGGTAGGGGAACTAATGAAAAACTGTTTTTT | CASSLVPGRGTNEKLFF | TRBV5-4 | NA | NA | TRBJ1-4
TGTGCCAGCTCACTGGAGGACGGGGAGCTGTTTTTT | CASSLEDGELFF | TRBV18 | NA | NA | TRBJ2-2
TGTGCCAGCAGTGAAACCAGGGCCTCCACCGGGGAGCTGTTTTTT | CASSETRASTGELFF | TRBV6-1 | NA | NA | TRBJ2-2